The next 23 T cell receptor beta chains were all read from a single sample in a study of cytomegalovirus exposure and HLA in healthy donors. The study ran its PCR with 60 Vbeta and 13 Jbeta primers. Clones were read by immunoSEQ multiplex PCR, and TCRdb kept only the in-frame ones, dropping some. The repertoire holds under 200,000 clones, with around 79% as singletons. The sequenced material came from PBMCs. The receptor set was obtained from a male donor in good health and CMV-seropositive.

The gene calls are TRBV7-2 and TRBJ1-1; maybe TRBD1 (5 bases). Germline CDR1 and CDR2: SGHTA and FQGNSA. CDR3 length: 14 amino acids. With 0 bases removed from V and 8 bases from J, the gap between germline ends came to 13 bases. The CDR3 spells CASSLADSQGEAFF. CDR3 coding DNA: TGTGCCAGCAGCTTAGCCGACAGCCAAGGCGAAGCTTTCTTT.

The rearrangement links TRBV29-1 to TRBJ1-5; D is ambiguous. The V end lost 4 bases, the J end lost 3 bases, and 13 bases lay between the germline ends. The CDR3 sequence is 14 residues long. In germline, CDR1 is SQVTM, CDR2 ANQGSEA. The CDR3 loop is CSVGVPGNNQPQHF. The CDR3 DNA reads TGCAGCGTTGGGGTTCCGGGGAACAATCAGCCCCAGCATTTT.

The rearrangement uses TRBV6-6 and TRBJ1-2, with D tentatively TRBD1 (5 bases). This CDR3 contains 13 residues. V lost 7 bases and J lost 2, with 11 bases in between. Germline V lookup: CDR1 MNHNY, CDR2 SVGAGI (reference sequence). CDR3 sequence: CASTAGSNYGYTF. The CDR3 DNA sequence: TGTGCCAGCACAGCAGGGTCGAACTATGGCTACACCTTC.

The chain recombines TRBV9 with TRBJ1-2; TRBD1 agrees at 8 bases. The germline gives CDR1 SGDLS, CDR2 YYNGEE. J was trimmed by 2 bases and V by 2 bases; bases with no gene match: 8. This CDR3 comprises 16 residues. CDR3 region: CASSVSGGASNYGYTF. CDR3 sequence (DNA): TGTGCCAGCAGCGTGTCAGGGGGCGCGTCCAACTATGGCTACACCTTC.

The chain uses TRBV9 and TRBJ2-1, with 14 bases identical to TRBD2. Germline-derived CDR1 and CDR2 are SGDLS and YYNGEE. This CDR3 region has 15 residues. V lost 4 bases and J lost 8; bases outside the gene matches: 5. This CDR3 is CASSPTSGGADEQFF. DNA of the CDR3: TGTGCCAGCAGCCCGACTAGCGGGGGGGCCGATGAGCAGTTCTTC.

The rearrangement uses TRBV29-1 and TRBJ2-7, with D tentatively TRBD1 (5 bases). Trimming removed 6 bases from V and 3 bases from J, with 9 bases in between. The CDR3 is made up of 11 amino acids. Germline loops: CDR1 SQVTM, CDR2 ANQGSEA. The CDR3, as DNA: TGCAGCGTGGCGACAGACTACGAGCAGTACTTC. This translates into CSVATDYEQYF.

The gene calls are TRBV6-4 and TRBJ1-6; 8 positions agree with TRBD1. The V gene end was trimmed by 3 bases and the J gene end by 9 bases; junction bases not matched to a gene: 4. Per the germline V gene, CDR1 is MRHNA and CDR2 is SNTAGT. There are 14 residues in the CDR3. CDR3 sequence reads: CASSEQGEGSPLHF. The CDR3 bases are TGTGCCAGCAGTGAACAGGGGGAGGGTTCACCCCTCCACTTT.

This chain uses TRBV28 with TRBJ2-3; D call uncertain. V dropped 2 bases and J dropped 6 bases, with 3 bases sitting between them. CDR3 length: 11 residues. Germline CDR1 is MDHEN and CDR2 is SYDVKM. CDR3 sequence (DNA): TGTGCCAGCAGTTTAGAGGATACGCAGTATTTT. Its translation is CASSLEDTQYF.

This chain connects TRBV18 to TRBJ2-1, with 9 bases matching TRBD1. This CDR3 has 14 amino acids. The V segment lost 3 bases and the J segment 8 bases; nucleotides outside the gene matches: 5. Germline CDR1 reads KGHSH; CDR2 reads LQKENI. In DNA, the CDR3 is TGTGCCAGCTCACCCAGGACAGGGGAGGATGAGCAGTTCTTC. Its protein product is CASSPRTGEDEQFF.

CDR3: CASTGQVIGEAFF. The CDR3 coding sequence is TGTGCCAGCACCGGACAGGTGATAGGTGAAGCTTTCTTT. This rearrangement joins TRBV2 to TRBJ1-1; 7 bases are a match to TRBD1. The germline CDR1 and CDR2 sequences are SNHLY and FYNNEI. Trimming at V came to 7 bases and at J to 7 bases, leaving 9 bases not matched to a gene. The CDR3 runs 13 residues.

This chain links TRBV2 with TRBJ2-7; a possible D gene is TRBD2 (6 bases). The CDR3 spans 12 residues. V lost 11 bases, J lost 5 bases, and 16 bases lay in between. Looked up from germline, CDR1 is SNHLY and CDR2 is FYNNEI. The CDR3 bases are TGTGCCCGCGGGGCTTATATCGACGAGCAGTACTTC. Translated: CARGAYIDEQYF.

About this clone: Its ends do not fully match the called genes, so a read error is possible. This chain connects TRBV7-7 to TRBJ2-7, with D hard to call. Germline CDR1 reads SSHAT; CDR2 reads FNYEAQ (reference sequence). This CDR3 is 14 amino acids long. Here the CDR3 DNA reads TGTGCTAGCAGCTTAGATTCAGTCTCCTACGAGCAGTACTTC. Its protein is CASSLDSVSYEQYF. Complete variable domain (other parts from reference TRBV7-7 and TRBJ2-7): GAGVSQSPRYKVTKRGQDVTLRCDPISSHATLYWYQQALGQGPEFLTYFNYEAQPDKSGLPSDRFSAERPEGSISTLTIQRTEQRDSAMYRCASSLDSVSYEQYFGPGTRLTVT.

This clone showed up just a few times. The V gene is TRBV7-2, the J gene TRBJ1-5, with 7 bases aligning to TRBD1. The V and J ends lost 4 bases and 1 base, in that order; junction bases with no gene match: 4. The CDR3 loop spans 15 amino acids. Germline V gives CDR1 SGHTA, CDR2 FQGNSA. This CDR3 reads CASSWAGGSNQPQHF. CDR3 sequence (DNA): TGTGCCAGCAGCTGGGCAGGGGGGAGCAATCAGCCCCAGCATTTT.

Written as DNA, the CDR3 is TGTGCCAGCAGCGTAGATGGGGGGGCCCTCAATGAGCAGTTCTTC. This encodes CASSVDGGALNEQFF. The chain uses TRBV9 and TRBJ2-1, with D possibly being TRBD2 (7 bases). The CDR3 is made up of 15 amino acids. Germline loops: CDR1 SGDLS, CDR2 YYNGEE. V was pared by 0 bases and J by 6 bases, with 13 bases between.

The chain uses TRBV6-5 and TRBJ1-6; tentative D call: TRBD1 (5 bases). This CDR3 has 13 amino acids. Looked up from germline, CDR1 is MNHEY and CDR2 is SVGAGI. Trimming took off 6 bases at V and 8 bases at J, with 11 bases between the two ends. In DNA, the CDR3 is TGTGCCAGCAGGGACATTCTCCATTCACCCCTCCACTTT. It specifies CASRDILHSPLHF.

The chain employs TRBV28 and TRBJ2-5; D is undetermined. The last part of the DNA fits TRBJ2-7 better; the J call may be wrong. This CDR3 is built from 12 residues. Germline-derived CDR1 and CDR2 are MDHEN and SYDVKM. The CDR3 DNA reads TGTGCCAGCAGCTCTTATCTGAACGAGCAGTACTTC. This gives the protein CASSSYLNEQYF.

This clone was found a few times. The rearrangement links TRBV7-2 to TRBJ2-2, with TRBD2 matching 10 bases. Trimming removed 7 bases from V and 4 bases from J; junction bases left unmatched: 6. The germline CDR1 and CDR2 sequences are SGHTA and FQGNSA. This CDR3 has 15 residues. The CDR3 is CASTTSGRVTGELFF. The CDR3 DNA is TGTGCCAGCACCACAAGCGGGAGGGTCACCGGGGAGCTGTTTTTT.

The V and J genes are TRBV7-2 and TRBJ2-7; TRBD2 agrees at 7 bases. The CDR3 sequence is 15 residues long. Trimming cost V 5 bases and J 4 bases; bases outside gene matches: 11. CDR1 is SGHTA, CDR2 FQGNSA, per germline. The DNA for the CDR3 is TGTGCCAGCAGCCCCTCCGGCGGGAGTGGTTACGAGCAGTACTTC. As protein: CASSPSGGSGYEQYF.

V usage is TRBV7-2 and J usage is TRBJ2-5, with 13 bases identical to TRBD2. Germline V gene data show CDR1 as SGHTA and CDR2 as FQGNSA. J lost 6 bases, V lost 1 base, and 8 bases had no gene match. The CDR3 is 17 amino acids. Written as DNA, the CDR3 is TGTGCCAGCAGCTTAGGAACTAGCGGGGGGGCACAGAAGACCCAGTACTTC. It is translated as CASSLGTSGGAQKTQYF.

J is TRBJ1-5 and V is TRBV7-2; D uncertain. The CDR3 covers 13 residues. V gave up 1 base and J gave up 4 bases, with 5 bases separating them. CDR1 is SGHTA, CDR2 FQGNSA, per germline. CDR3 in amino acids: CASSLGANQPQHF. The CDR3 DNA sequence: TGTGCCAGCAGCTTAGGGGCAAATCAGCCCCAGCATTTT.

This rearrangement joins TRBV5-6 to TRBJ2-7; the match to TRBD1 covers 8 bases. Trimming removed 4 bases from V and 0 bases from J; junction bases left unmatched: 3. In germline, CDR1 is SGHDT, CDR2 YYEEEE. The CDR3 is 14 residues long. The CDR3 bases are TGTGCCAGCAGCCCCCAGGGGGCCTCCTACGAGCAGTACTTC. It translates to CASSPQGASYEQYF.

The chain is built from TRBV7-9 and TRBJ1-3; D unresolved. The CDR3 is made up of 17 amino acids. Deletions cut 3 bases from V and 1 base from J, with 16 bases between. Germline V gene sequence: CDR1 SEHNR, CDR2 FQNEAQ (reference sequence). CDR3 DNA sequence: TGTGCCAGCAGCTTTCCGTTCACGGGAGCTTCTGGAAACACCATATATTTT. It specifies CASSFPFTGASGNTIYF. The full variable domain, in which reference TRBV7-9 and TRBJ1-3 provide the parts outside the CDR3, is DTGVSQNPRHKITKRGQNVTFRCDPISEHNRLYWYRQTLGQGPEFLTYFQNEAQLEKSRLLSDRFSAERPKGSFSTLEIQRTEQGDSAMYLCASSFPFTGASGNTIYFGEGSWLTVV.

The rearrangement links TRBV7-9 to TRBJ2-5; 7 bases line up with TRBD2. The CDR3 spans 14 residues. Germline trimming cut 1 base from V and 4 bases from J; bases unmatched to any gene: 3. Germline V lookup: CDR1 SEHNR, CDR2 FQNEAQ (reference sequence). CDR3 DNA: TGTGCCAGCAGCTTAGTTTCGGGGGGAGAGACCCAGTACTTC. This translates into CASSLVSGGETQYF.